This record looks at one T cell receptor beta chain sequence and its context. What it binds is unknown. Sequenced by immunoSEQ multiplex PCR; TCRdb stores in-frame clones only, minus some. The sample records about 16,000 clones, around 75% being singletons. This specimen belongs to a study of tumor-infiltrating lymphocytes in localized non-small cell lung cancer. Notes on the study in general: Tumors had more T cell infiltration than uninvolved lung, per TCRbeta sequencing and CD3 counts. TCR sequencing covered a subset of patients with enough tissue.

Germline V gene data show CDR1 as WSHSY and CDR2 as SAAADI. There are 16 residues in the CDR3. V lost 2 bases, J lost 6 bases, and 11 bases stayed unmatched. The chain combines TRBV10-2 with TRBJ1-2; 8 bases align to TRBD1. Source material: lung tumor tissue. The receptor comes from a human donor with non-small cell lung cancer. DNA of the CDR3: TGCGCCAGCAGTGAGCCAGGGGGCATAGGTGGTGATGGCTACACCTTC. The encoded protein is CASSEPGGIGGDGYTF.